Described below is a single T cell receptor (beta chain) sequence and its context. The CDR3 runs 21 residues. Per the germline V gene, CDR1 is KGHSH and CDR2 is LQKENI. Trimming cost V 1 base and J 5 bases; bases outside gene matches: 23. This entry belongs to a study of shared T cell receptors in the human thymus. The data were produced by immunoSEQ multiplex PCR, yet TCRdb's version contains in-frame clones alone and is incomplete. The sample has around 340,000 clones; 95% are singletons. Sequenced input: thymocytes. The gene calls are TRBV18 and TRBJ2-5, with 9 bases matching TRBD2. The clonotype was recovered from a human donor. For the CDR3, the DNA is TGTGCCAGCTCACCACGTGTGGATACTAGCGGGCAATCCCCGAAGAGGGAGACCCAGTACTTC. Residues: CASSPRVDTSGQSPKRETQYF.